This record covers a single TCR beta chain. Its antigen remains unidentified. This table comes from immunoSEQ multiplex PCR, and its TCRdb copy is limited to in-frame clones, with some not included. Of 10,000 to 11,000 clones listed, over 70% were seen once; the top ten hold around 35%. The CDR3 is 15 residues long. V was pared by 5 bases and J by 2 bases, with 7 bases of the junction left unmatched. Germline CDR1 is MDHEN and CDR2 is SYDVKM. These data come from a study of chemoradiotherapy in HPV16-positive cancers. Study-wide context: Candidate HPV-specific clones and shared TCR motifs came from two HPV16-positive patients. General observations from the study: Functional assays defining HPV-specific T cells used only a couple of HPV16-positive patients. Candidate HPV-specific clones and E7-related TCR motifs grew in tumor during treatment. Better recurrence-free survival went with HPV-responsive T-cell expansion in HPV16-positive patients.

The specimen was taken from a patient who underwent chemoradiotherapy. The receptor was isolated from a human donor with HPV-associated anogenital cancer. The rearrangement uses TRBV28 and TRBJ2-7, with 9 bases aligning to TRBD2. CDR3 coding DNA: TGTGCCAGCAGTCCTCCTAGCGGGAATACCTACGAGCAGTACTTC. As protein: CASSPPSGNTYEQYF.